Reported below is one T cell receptor (beta chain). Its antigen is as yet unknown. Samples came from healthy bone marrow donors. Germline V gives CDR1 MNHNY, CDR2 SVGAGI (reference sequence). CDR3 length: 15 residues. V was pared by 11 bases and J by 5 bases, with 13 bases of the junction left unmatched. This record belongs to a study of cytomegalovirus exposure and HLA in healthy donors. Points from the study as a whole: TCR beta V- and J-gene trimming, according to a later analysis, was linked to a missense DCLRE1C variant. Despite most TCR sequences being rare, some public TCRs occurred in many donors. The authors listed 150 or so TCR beta chains as cytomegalovirus-associated.

13 Jbeta primers and 60 Vbeta primers were used for the PCR. Sequencing was performed with immunoSEQ multiplex PCR; in TCRdb, only in-frame clones are kept and a portion is missing. The sample consists of roughly 200,000 clones, around 74% of them appearing once. The clonotype originates from a girl between 10 and 17 years old in good health and CMV-seropositive. V gene TRBV6-6 combines with J gene TRBJ1-4; TRBD1 matches at 8 bases. Sequencing was carried out using PBMCs. CDR3 nucleotides: TGTGCCTCTTGGGGTTCCGACAGGGGAAATGAAAAACTGTTTTTT. Protein: CASWGSDRGNEKLFF.